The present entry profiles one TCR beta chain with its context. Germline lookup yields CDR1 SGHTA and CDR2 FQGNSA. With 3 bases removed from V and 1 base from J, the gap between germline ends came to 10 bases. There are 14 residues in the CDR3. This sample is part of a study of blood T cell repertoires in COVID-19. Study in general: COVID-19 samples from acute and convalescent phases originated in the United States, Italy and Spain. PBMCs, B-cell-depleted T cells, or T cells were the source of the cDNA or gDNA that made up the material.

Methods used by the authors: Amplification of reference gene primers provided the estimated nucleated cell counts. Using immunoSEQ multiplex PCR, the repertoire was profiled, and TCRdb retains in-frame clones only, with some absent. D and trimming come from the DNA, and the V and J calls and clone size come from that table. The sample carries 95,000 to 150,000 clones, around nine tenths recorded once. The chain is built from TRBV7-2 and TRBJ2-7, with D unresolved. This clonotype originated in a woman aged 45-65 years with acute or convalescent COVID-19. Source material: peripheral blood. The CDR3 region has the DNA TGTGCCAGCAGCTTCTCAGACTTGTCCTACGAGCAGTACTTC. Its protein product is CASSFSDLSYEQYF.